This record looks at one TCR beta chain sequence and its context. This receptor's antigen is unknown. One base away there is no much larger clone; base qualities are not given. Patients with a history of autoimmune disease or receiving systemic immunosuppression were excluded from the trial. Peripheral blood for TCR sequencing was drawn from every dose cohort at baseline, at cycle 4 day 1 and at cycle 7 day 1. The samples were taken from a phase I, first-in-human, multicenter, open-label dose-escalation trial of ivuxolimab. Adults with locally advanced or metastatic head and neck squamous cell, hepatocellular, melanoma or renal cell carcinoma were enrolled in the trial. Before TCR sequencing, CD4+ T cells and CD8+ T cells from peripheral blood were sorted into separate populations. V loses 10 bases of germline sequence and J loses 0 bases, and the interval between the two ends is 9 bases. The germline V gene supplies CDR1 MNHEY and CDR2 SVGAGI. The CDR3, from cysteine to phenylalanine, totals 13 residues. CDR3 DNA is the only sequence kept; it has 39 bases, read in frame from the first base.

This sample was included in a study of OX40 agonist ivuxolimab in advanced cancers. A note on the overall study: Ivuxolimab was an agonistic, fully human IgG2 monoclonal antibody directed against OX40 (CD134), a costimulatory receptor. Intravenous ivuxolimab was administered to patients every 2 weeks at six dose levels: 0.01, 0.1, 0.3, 1.5, 3 and 10 mg/kg. Among the approximately 50 dose-escalation patients, about 19 had hepatocellular carcinoma, around 15 melanoma, 9 renal cell carcinoma and 9 head and neck cancer. The dose-escalation cohort was 82.7% male with a mean age of 60 years, ranging from roughly 20 to 80. Patients were allowed to have had prior anti-PD-1, anti-PD-L1 or anti-CTLA-4 therapy, and approximately 40% of the dose-escalation patients had been treated with checkpoint inhibitors. Partial responses occurred in three dose-escalation patients: two with cutaneous melanoma and one with hepatocellular carcinoma. Peripheral TCRbeta sequencing was intended to test whether TCR sequence diversity was altered and clonal T-cell expansion was caused by ivuxolimab. The paper describes the monotherapy dose-escalation part (N = 52 patients) of the phase I trial of ivuxolimab.

What the work shows at the level of the full study, not this receptor alone: Antigen specificity was not determined for the clonally expanded peripheral T cells. In partial responders in the 0.1-3.0 mg/kg groups, normalized peripheral clonal expansion was found to be among the lowest, especially among CD8+ T cells. After ivuxolimab, expanded clones were on average more numerous among CD8+ T cells than among CD4+ T cells. At doses from 0.1 to 3.0 mg/kg, clonal expansion was seen in both CD4+ and CD8+ blood T cells between baseline and week 6. Low levels of normalized T-cell clonal expansion were also seen in some nonresponding patients.

Genomic DNA was isolated from the sorted cells so that the TCRbeta CDR3 region could be sequenced. The immunoSEQ Assay was used to sequence the TCRbeta CDR3 regions. Here the immuneACCESS table is served through TCRdb, limited to in-frame sequences with V and J called. Missing clones are a known gap in these copies; in checked studies unresolved V genes cover under half, and the rest lacks a known reason. This sample comprises fewer than 80,000 clones, around 85% of them detected only once. In total, the top ten clones hold 0.8% to 1% of the sample. The sample in question was CD4+ or CD8+ T cells sorted from blood, obtained in a trial of the OX40 agonist ivuxolimab. The receptor's source is an adult with an advanced solid tumor such as melanoma, head and neck, liver or kidney cancer. This sequence uses TRBV6-5 and TRBJ2-2, with no D gene named confidently. The base sequence is TGTGCCATCGCCCACTCGAACACCGGGGAGCTGTTTTTT. It translates as CAIAHSNTGELFF.